A selection of T cell receptor beta chains follows, all from one sample in a study of blood T cell repertoires in COVID-19. Method: immunoSEQ multiplex PCR; TCRdb's copy keeps in-frame clones and lacks some. In the table there are under 50,000 clones, 85% to 90% of which are singletons. Input material: peripheral blood. The origin of the receptors is a middle-aged man with active COVID-19. Each CDR3 is given with its conserved first and last residue. D genes are given only for firm matches. Expanded clones get a size class; other rows say once, few or many, or leave the size out.

CDR3 protein: CASSLTGEEQFF
CDR3 DNA: TGCGCCAGCAGCTTGACAGGGGAGGAGCAGTTCTTC
D gene: TRBD1
clone size: .
J gene: TRBJ2-1
V gene: TRBV5-1

CDR3 protein: CASSHSPAAGEQYF
CDR3 DNA: TGTGCCAGCAGCCACTCCCCCGCGGCGGGCGAGCAGTACTTC
D gene: .
clone size: .
J gene: TRBJ2-7
V gene: TRBV4-2

CDR3 protein: CASSPRGGLQPQHF
CDR3 DNA: TGTGCCAGCAGCCCAAGAGGAGGTTTGCAGCCCCAGCATTTT
D gene: .
clone size: .
J gene: TRBJ1-5
V gene: TRBV7-9

CDR3 protein: CASSQGGRGRTGANVLTF
CDR3 DNA: TGCGCCAGCAGCCAAGGCGGCAGGGGGCGGACTGGGGCCAACGTCCTGACTTTC
D gene: TRBD1
clone size: .
J gene: TRBJ2-6
V gene: TRBV4-1

CDR3 protein: CASSFSTGLYEQYF
CDR3 DNA: TGTGCCAGCAGCTTTTCTACCGGTCTCTACGAGCAGTACTTC
D gene: .
clone size: once
J gene: TRBJ2-7
V gene: TRBV7-2

CDR3 protein: CASSLPQVVYGYTF
CDR3 DNA: TGTGCCAGCAGCCTCCCCCAGGTTGTCTATGGCTACACCTTC
D gene: .
clone size: few
J gene: TRBJ1-2
V gene: TRBV7-2

CDR3 protein: CASSYGSGGADTQYF
CDR3 DNA: TGTGCCAGCAGTTACGGAAGCGGGGGGGCCGATACGCAGTATTTT
D gene: TRBD2
clone size: .
J gene: TRBJ2-3
V gene: TRBV6-6

CDR3 protein: CANQHRSGNTIYF
CDR3 DNA: TGTGCCAACCAACATCGCTCTGGAAACACCATATATTTT
D gene: .
clone size: .
J gene: TRBJ1-3
V gene: TRBV12-3/TRBV12-4

CDR3 protein: CASSPLAGLGETQYF
CDR3 DNA: TGCGCCAGCAGCCCGTTAGCGGGGCTGGGGGAGACCCAGTACTTC
D gene: TRBD2
clone size: .
J gene: TRBJ2-5
V gene: TRBV10-1

CDR3 protein: CSVSSPGTGRGNYGYTF
CDR3 DNA: TGCAGCGTTTCCTCGCCCGGGACAGGGAGGGGGAACTATGGCTACACCTTC
D gene: TRBD1
clone size: .
J gene: TRBJ1-2
V gene: TRBV29-1

CDR3 protein: CAWSALAGGTSTDTQYF
CDR3 DNA: TGTGCCTGGAGTGCTCTAGCGGGGGGCACTAGCACAGATACGCAGTATTTT
D gene: TRBD2
clone size: .
J gene: TRBJ2-3
V gene: TRBV30

CDR3 protein: CASSPGTINQPQHF
CDR3 DNA: TGTGCCAGCAGCCCCGGGACAATAAATCAGCCCCAGCATTTT
D gene: .
clone size: .
J gene: TRBJ1-5
V gene: TRBV5-5